The TCR beta chain under discussion was sequenced for a study of OX40 agonist ivuxolimab in advanced cancers. General study results and limits: Clonal expansion in partial responders at 0.1-3.0 mg/kg ranked among the lowest.

Trimming removed 5 bases from V and 4 bases from J; junction bases left unmatched: 5. Germline loops: CDR1 KGHSH, CDR2 LQKENI. The CDR3 covers 15 residues. This clone has just one count. Its antigen is still unknown. Using immunoSEQ multiplex PCR, the repertoire was profiled, and TCRdb retains in-frame clones only, with some absent. The data show some 37,000 clones, approximately 82% seen once. V is TRBV18 and J is TRBJ1-5; 10 nucleotides line up with TRBD1. The clonotype was recovered from an adult with an advanced solid tumor such as melanoma, head and neck, liver or kidney cancer. The sequenced sample was CD4+ or CD8+ T cells sorted from blood, obtained in a trial of the OX40 agonist ivuxolimab. CDR3: CASSFGQGGNQPQHF. The CDR3 nucleotides are TGTGCCAGCTCATTCGGACAGGGGGGAAATCAGCCCCAGCATTTT.